The entry below gives a single T cell receptor beta chain sequence along with its context. Its antigen is not identified. This record comes from a study of cytomegalovirus exposure and HLA in healthy donors. As for the study in general: Around 200 million T cells yielded 120 million or so unique TCR beta sequences, as an earlier analysis found.

The PCR was carried out with 60 Vbeta primers and 13 Jbeta primers. Libraries were prepared by immunoSEQ multiplex PCR; TCRdb keeps only in-frame clonotypes and omits some of them. The table has 90,000 to 100,000 clones, roughly three quarters seen once. Overall study results and limits: The listing of 150 to 200 TCR beta chains classed them as cytomegalovirus-associated. Reported results showed that the classifier diagnosed cytomegalovirus status with high specificity and sensitivity.

Germline V gene data show CDR1 as MNHEY and CDR2 as SMNVEV (reference sequence). The CDR3 loop spans 12 amino acids. With V trimmed by 6 bases and J by 8 bases, 5 bases remained unmatched. The sample taken for sequencing was PBMCs. V usage is TRBV27 and J usage is TRBJ1-1, with 8 positions matching TRBD1. The clonotype was recovered from a female donor in good health and CMV-seronegative. As DNA, the CDR3 is TGTGCCAGCAGGAAGACAGGGGAGGAAGCTTTCTTT. It specifies CASRKTGEEAFF.